The source of this T cell receptor (beta chain) is a study of T cells in women clearing cervical HPV infection. As regards this clone: Its cognate antigen is unknown. The read falls 3 residues short of the CDR3 end, and the missing part is taken from the germline J gene.

Germline V gene sequence: CDR1 SGHDT, CDR2 YYEEEE. The CDR3 runs to 12 residues. Overall study findings and caveats: TRBV6-7 relative abundance averaged roughly 0.1% in cases and approximately 0.15% in controls. Associations may precede or follow infection; HPV-specific or memory T cells were not isolated.

Assay: immunoSEQ multiplex PCR; the TCRdb copy retains only in-frame clones and omits some. In all, the sample yields about 28,000 clones. The V call is TRBV5-6, the J call TRBJ1-2; D is unclear. Sequencing was performed on blood buffy coat. The TCR was taken from a woman between 18 and 75 years old with a cervical HPV16 infection that either progressed to CIN3+ or cleared (not recorded which). CDR3 bases read: TGTGCCAGCAGCTTGGCCTTTATCGGC. Protein sequence: CASSLAFIG. The whole CDR3 sequence is CASSLAFIGYTF.